In this sample, the clone carrying this TCR beta chain turned up many times. The antigen remains undetermined. This record comes from a study of neurological immune-mediated disorders. Study observations and caveats: Private repertoires in all groups were suggested by the absence of shared CDR3 amino acid sequences among expanded clones across subjects. HTLV-1-associated myelopathy led in TCR clonal expansion, while multiple sclerosis ranked lowest, below healthy controls.

Time point defined: longitudinal time-point 3. Unsorted libraries were prepared from 2 million PBMCs held at -80 C. The CDR3 runs 13 residues. Per the germline V gene, CDR1 is KGHSH and CDR2 is LQKENI. Trimming shortened V by 6 bases and J by 2 bases, and 10 bases separated the two germline ends. The cDNA was generated by 5'RACE with 10-nucleotide random UMIs. MiXCR was run by TCRdb on the 5' RACE reads, yielding one entry per CDR3 protein. The sample holds about 53,000 distinct CDR3 sequences, more than 7% seen once. What was sequenced was PBMCs. The receptor was isolated from a woman aged 40 to 49 in good health. J is TRBJ1-1 and V is TRBV18, with D unclear. CDR3 sequence: CASSPTRNTEAFF. DNA for the CDR3: TGTGCCAGCTCTCCGACAAGAAACACTGAAGCTTTCTTT.